This TCR beta chain was found in a study of control samples from healthy donors and cancer patients. Germline CDR1 reads MNHEY; CDR2 reads SVGAGI. J gave up 4 bases and V 4 bases, and 8 bases lay outside the gene matches. The length of the CDR3 is 15 residues. Sequenced by immunoSEQ multiplex PCR; TCRdb stores in-frame clones only, minus some. The top ten hold about 8.5% of the sample, which has 150,000 to 200,000 clones, roughly 94% seen once. This receptor was obtained from a woman in her forties in good health. This chain joins TRBV6-5 and TRBJ1-2, with 8 bases lining up with TRBD1. The sample comprised blood. The CDR3 here is CASSLMGTGRYGYTF. As DNA, the CDR3 is TGTGCCAGCAGTTTGATGGGGACAGGTCGCTATGGCTACACCTTC.